The 27 T cell receptor beta chains reported below all come from one sample, sequenced in a study of control samples from healthy donors and cancer patients. Using immunoSEQ multiplex PCR, the repertoire was profiled, and TCRdb retains in-frame clones only, with some absent. The sample holds roughly 100,000 clones, approximately 86% seen once. The sequenced sample consisted of blood. These receptor sequences come from a woman in her 50s in good health.

V gene TRBV7-9 combines with J gene TRBJ2-7; D may be TRBD2 (5 bases). Per the germline V gene, CDR1 is SEHNR and CDR2 is FQNEAQ (reference sequence). This CDR3 comprises 13 residues. Trimming cost V 4 bases and J 9 bases, with 16 bases left between them. CDR3 coding DNA: TGTGCCAGCAGCTCTCCGGAAGGACTGGGGCAGTACTTC. This sequence encodes CASSSPEGLGQYF.

This rearrangement joins TRBV11-2 to TRBJ1-1; the D gene is possibly TRBD1 (6 bases). Trimming shortened V by 4 bases and J by 4 bases, and 13 bases separated the two germline ends. The CDR3 is 14 amino acids. Germline CDR1 is SGHAT and CDR2 is FQNNGV. The CDR3: CASSSGGGSTEAFF. The CDR3 region has the DNA TGTGCCAGCAGCTCGGGAGGGGGATCCACTGAAGCTTTCTTT.

The sample holds one count of this clone. This rearrangement joins TRBV5-1 to TRBJ2-3, with D maybe TRBD1 (6 bases). Trimming cost V 4 bases and J 3 bases, with 15 bases left between them. This CDR3 region has 15 residues. From germline, CDR1 is SGHRS and CDR2 YFSETQ. CDR3 protein: CASSPRDIRTDTQYF. Written as DNA, the CDR3 is TGCGCCAGCAGCCCCCGGGACATCAGGACAGATACGCAGTATTTT.

CDR3 nucleotides: TGTGCCAGCAGCCCTGGGTCTGGCCGGACCGGGGAGCTGTTTTTT. As protein: CASSPGSGRTGELFF. This chain uses TRBV7-7 with TRBJ2-2; D remains unclear. Germline V CDR1 and CDR2: SSHAT, FNYEAQ (reference sequence). Deletions cut 5 bases from V and 5 bases from J, with 15 bases between. This CDR3 region has 15 residues. Drawing the rest from reference TRBV7-7 and TRBJ2-2, the complete variable domain is GAGVSQSPRYKVTKRGQDVTLRCDPISSHATLYWYQQALGQGPEFLTYFNYEAQPDKSGLPSDRFSAERPEGSISTLTIQRTEQRDSAMYRCASSPGSGRTGELFFGEGSRLTVL.

The gene calls are TRBV13 and TRBJ2-7; D is possibly TRBD1 (5 bases). The CDR3 is made up of 13 amino acids. V lost 4 bases and J lost 5, with 12 bases in between. Germline CDR1 is PRHDT and CDR2 is FYEKMQ (reference sequence). CDR3 DNA: TGTGCCAGCAGCTCGACAGCTTATGACGAGCAGTACTTC. It is translated as CASSSTAYDEQYF.

V usage is TRBV27 and J usage is TRBJ1-4; D is ambiguous. Trimming cost V 5 bases and J 8 bases, with 18 bases left between them. The germline V gene has CDR1 MNHEY and CDR2 SMNVEV (reference sequence). The CDR3 is 15 residues long. Written as DNA, the CDR3 is TGTGCCAGCAGTCCGGTCCCCCCGGGCCGGGAAAAACTGTTTTTT. Its protein is CASSPVPPGREKLFF.

The gene calls are TRBV10-3 and TRBJ2-1; 11 nucleotides agree with TRBD1. The CDR3 is made up of 15 amino acids. Germline V lookup: CDR1 ENHRY, CDR2 SYGVKD. With 3 bases clipped from V and 6 bases from J, the junction kept 4 bases outside the gene matches. DNA of the CDR3: TGTGCCATCAGTGACGGACAGGGGGCTGGCAATGAGCAGTTCTTC. Its translation is CAISDGQGAGNEQFF.

V is TRBV19 and J is TRBJ2-3; possibly TRBD1 for D (5 bases). The ends were cut back, 4 bases at V and 3 bases at J, with 11 bases in the middle. Germline V gives CDR1 LNHDA, CDR2 SQIVND (reference sequence). This CDR3 is built from 14 residues. The CDR3 here is CASSTGHSTDTQYF. In DNA form, the CDR3 reads TGTGCCAGTAGTACAGGGCACTCTACAGATACGCAGTATTTT.

The chain carries TRBV7-3 and TRBJ2-3, with 12 nucleotides matching TRBD2. In germline, CDR1 is SGHTA, CDR2 FQGTGA. The CDR3 sequence is 15 residues long. The junction had 2 bases not matched to a gene; V was cut back by 4 bases and J by 3 bases. The CDR3: CASSSTSGGTDTQYF. The CDR3 coding sequence is TGTGCCAGCAGCTCGACTAGCGGGGGAACAGATACGCAGTATTTT.

This chain uses TRBV6-5 with TRBJ2-6; no reliable D call. The CDR3 extends over 15 amino acids. The V and J ends lost 8 bases and 4 bases respectively, with 15 bases between them. Germline V lookup: CDR1 MNHEY, CDR2 SVGAGI. This chain's CDR3 is CASERATAGANVLTF. The CDR3 DNA is TGTGCCAGCGAAAGAGCTACAGCCGGGGCCAACGTCCTGACTTTC.

The V call is TRBV19, the J call TRBJ2-6, with D tentatively TRBD2 (6 bases). Germline V gives CDR1 LNHDA, CDR2 SQIVND (reference sequence). Trimming took 8 bases from V and 2 from J, leaving 13 bases between them. The CDR3 length is 15 residues. CDR3 region: CASEPGVAGANVLTF. DNA for the CDR3: TGTGCCAGTGAACCGGGGGTGGCTGGGGCCAACGTCCTGACTTTC.

V gene TRBV18 combines with J gene TRBJ1-5; 8 nucleotides agree with TRBD1. The J segment lost 2 bases and the V segment lost 4 bases, leaving 13 bases of the junction unmatched. The V gene's germline CDR1 is KGHSH and CDR2 LQKENI. The CDR3 has 18 amino acids. The CDR3 sequence is CASSLELRGRSGNQPQHF. The CDR3, as DNA: TGTGCCAGCTCACTGGAGCTCAGGGGGCGCTCGGGCAATCAGCCCCAGCATTTT.

A few counts support this clone. The chain uses TRBV14 and TRBJ1-1, with D possibly TRBD1 on 6 matching bases. This CDR3 contains 15 residues. Germline V gene sequence: CDR1 SGHDN, CDR2 FVKESK. V was pared by 7 bases and J by 1 base, with 16 bases between. CDR3 bases: TGTGCCAGCACCCGGACTCAGGGGTGGAACACTGAAGCTTTCTTT. This encodes CASTRTQGWNTEAFF. Filled out from reference TRBV14 and TRBJ1-1, the complete variable domain reads EAGVTQFPSHSVIEKGQTVTLRCDPISGHDNLYWYRRVMGKEIKFLLHFVKESKQDESGMPNNRFLAERTGGTYSTLKVQPAELEDSGVYFCASTRTQGWNTEAFFGQGTRLTVV.

This clone appeared a few times. The J gene is TRBJ1-4, the V gene TRBV18; 8 bases agree with TRBD1. CDR3 length: 14 residues. Looked up from germline, CDR1 is KGHSH and CDR2 is LQKENI. Unmatched junction bases numbered 4, after V lost 4 bases and J lost 6 bases. In DNA form, the CDR3 reads TGTGCCAGCTCACTCCTGGACAGGGATGAAAAACTGTTTTTT. Encoded protein: CASSLLDRDEKLFF.

The gene calls are TRBV7-2 and TRBJ2-2, with 8 bases identical to TRBD2. This CDR3 is built from 16 residues. Germline CDR1 and CDR2: SGHTA and FQGNSA. V lost 5 bases to trimming and J lost 2 bases; unmatched junction nucleotides: 7. The CDR3 nucleotides read TGTGCCAGCAGCCTACAGAGCGGGAGCAACACCGGGGAGCTGTTTTTT. Its protein product is CASSLQSGSNTGELFF. Variable domain in full (rest from reference TRBV7-2 and TRBJ2-2): GAGVSQSPSNKVTEKGKDVELRCDPISGHTALYWYRQSLGQGLEFLIYFQGNSAPDKSGLPSDRFSAERTGGSVSTLTIQRTQQEDSAVYLCASSLQSGSNTGELFFGEGSRLTVL.

This clone was observed a handful of times. This chain links TRBV15 with TRBJ1-5; maybe TRBD1 (5 bases). Germline CDR1 is LNHNV and CDR2 is YYDKDF (reference sequence). CDR3 length: 16 amino acids. Between the trimmed V and J ends, which lost 3 bases and 2 bases, there was a span of 14 bases. CDR3: CATSSGRGRGNQPQHF. The CDR3 DNA reads TGTGCCACCAGCAGTGGCCGAGGCAGGGGCAATCAGCCCCAGCATTTT.

The DNA for the CDR3 is TGTGCCAGCAGCTTAGGGTCCGACAGGAAAGCCCTCCACTTT. This sequence encodes CASSLGSDRKALHF. The rearrangement links TRBV7-2 to TRBJ1-6; maybe TRBD1 (6 bases). Germline CDR1 reads SGHTA; CDR2 reads FQGNSA. V gave up 1 base and J gave up 14 bases, with 15 bases separating them. This CDR3 is 14 amino acids long.

The V gene is TRBV6-5, the J gene TRBJ1-2; D uncertain. V shed 5 bases and J shed 4 bases, with 11 bases lying between them. Looked up from germline, CDR1 is MNHEY and CDR2 is SVGAGI. CDR3 size: 13 residues. CDR3 loop: CASSITGSYGYTF. DNA for the CDR3: TGTGCCAGCAGTATAACGGGGTCCTATGGCTACACCTTC.

The V gene is TRBV10-3, the J gene TRBJ2-7, with D perhaps TRBD2 (7 bases). The CDR3 covers 14 residues. In germline, CDR1 is ENHRY, CDR2 SYGVKD. Trimming removed 7 bases at V and 4 bases at J, with 17 bases between. CDR3 region: CAINREGTLYEQYF. DNA of the CDR3: TGTGCCATCAACAGGGAGGGGACACTTTACGAGCAGTACTTC.

This chain links TRBV10-3 with TRBJ2-5; 10 nucleotides align to TRBD2. CDR3 length: 14 residues. Germline values: CDR1 ENHRY, CDR2 SYGVKD. J was trimmed by 4 bases and V by 6 bases; bases with no gene match: 5. The CDR3 sequence is CAIRPGTSVETQYF. The CDR3 nucleotides are TGTGCCATCAGGCCCGGGACTAGCGTAGAGACCCAGTACTTC.

The chain couples TRBV2 to TRBJ1-4; the D gene is possibly TRBD1 (5 bases). V lost 9 bases and J lost 8, with 13 bases in between. This CDR3 region has 12 residues. The germline V gene encodes CDR1 SNHLY and CDR2 FYNNEI. CDR3 in amino acids: CASGQEGEKLFF. For the CDR3, the DNA is TGTGCCAGTGGGCAGGAGGGGGAAAAACTGTTTTTT.

The chain links TRBV3-1 (or the pseudogene TRBV3-2) to TRBJ2-2; no firm D call. The CDR3 spans 12 residues. CDR1 is LGHDT, CDR2 YNNKEL, per germline (reference sequence). The V end was cut by 6 bases, the J end by 6 bases, with 8 bases between. CDR3 loop: CASRNGPGELFF. In DNA form, the CDR3 reads TGTGCCAGCAGAAACGGGCCCGGGGAGCTGTTTTTT.

V usage is TRBV2 and J usage is TRBJ1-5; TRBD1 matches 9 bases. Germline values: CDR1 SNHLY, CDR2 FYNNEI. V dropped 6 bases and J dropped 6; count of bases not matched to a gene: 3. The CDR3 runs to 13 residues. CDR3 sequence: CASRGTGIQPQHF. The CDR3 DNA follows: TGTGCCAGCAGGGGGACAGGGATTCAGCCCCAGCATTTT.

The chain has TRBV3-1 (or the pseudogene TRBV3-2) and TRBJ2-3; 7 nucleotides match TRBD1. With V trimmed by 3 bases and J by 0 bases, 6 bases remained unmatched. Germline values: CDR1 LGHDT, CDR2 YNNKEL (reference sequence). The CDR3 runs to 16 residues. The CDR3 protein is CASSQGQITSTDTQYF. The CDR3 bases are TGTGCCAGCAGCCAGGGACAGATTACTAGCACAGATACGCAGTATTTT.

The chain links TRBV15 to TRBJ2-1; 8 bases agree with TRBD1. The CDR3 contains 18 residues. Losses at the gene ends were 0 bases for V and 2 bases for J; bases not matched to a gene: 9. Germline CDR1 and CDR2: LNHNV and YYDKDF (reference sequence). The CDR3: CATSRERFGTGPYNEQFF. CDR3 bases: TGTGCCACCAGCAGAGAGAGGTTTGGGACAGGCCCCTACAATGAGCAGTTCTTC.

The rearrangement uses TRBV5-1 and TRBJ2-5; D call uncertain. Per the germline V gene, CDR1 is SGHRS and CDR2 is YFSETQ. This CDR3 is 13 amino acids long. The V end was cut by 0 bases, the J end by 2 bases, with 5 bases between. This chain's CDR3 is CASSLAVQETQYF. The CDR3 bases are TGCGCCAGCAGCTTGGCAGTGCAAGAGACCCAGTACTTC.

The chain joins TRBV5-1 to TRBJ2-7, with a weak D call TRBD2 (6 bases). The V and J ends lost 10 bases and 5 bases respectively, with 13 bases between them. This CDR3 is built from 11 residues. Per germline, CDR1 SGHRS and CDR2 YFSETQ. Here the CDR3 reads CASRRGNEQYF. The DNA for the CDR3 is TGCGCCTCACGCCGGGGGAACGAGCAGTACTTC.